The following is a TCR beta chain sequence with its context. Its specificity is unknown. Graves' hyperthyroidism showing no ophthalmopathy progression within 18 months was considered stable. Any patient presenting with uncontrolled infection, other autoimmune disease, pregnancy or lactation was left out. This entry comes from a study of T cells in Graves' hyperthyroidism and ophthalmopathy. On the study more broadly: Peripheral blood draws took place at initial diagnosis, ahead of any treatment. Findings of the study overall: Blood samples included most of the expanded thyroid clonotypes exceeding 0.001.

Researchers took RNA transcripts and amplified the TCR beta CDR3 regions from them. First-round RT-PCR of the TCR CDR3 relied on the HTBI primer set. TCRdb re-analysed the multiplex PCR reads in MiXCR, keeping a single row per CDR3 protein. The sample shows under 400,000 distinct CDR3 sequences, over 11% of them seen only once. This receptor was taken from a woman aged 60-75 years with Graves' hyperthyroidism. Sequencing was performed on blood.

This chain's CDR3 is CASSVPGSGPYEQYF. CDR3 coding DNA: TGCGCCAGCAGCGTCCCGGGCTCGGGGCCCTACGAGCAGTACTTC. V is TRBV5-1 and J is TRBJ2-7, with D tentatively TRBD1 or TRBD2 (5 bases each). Trimming shortened V by 4 bases and J by 2 bases, and 16 bases separated the two germline ends. The CDR3 runs 15 residues. Germline values: CDR1 SGHRS, CDR2 YFSETQ.